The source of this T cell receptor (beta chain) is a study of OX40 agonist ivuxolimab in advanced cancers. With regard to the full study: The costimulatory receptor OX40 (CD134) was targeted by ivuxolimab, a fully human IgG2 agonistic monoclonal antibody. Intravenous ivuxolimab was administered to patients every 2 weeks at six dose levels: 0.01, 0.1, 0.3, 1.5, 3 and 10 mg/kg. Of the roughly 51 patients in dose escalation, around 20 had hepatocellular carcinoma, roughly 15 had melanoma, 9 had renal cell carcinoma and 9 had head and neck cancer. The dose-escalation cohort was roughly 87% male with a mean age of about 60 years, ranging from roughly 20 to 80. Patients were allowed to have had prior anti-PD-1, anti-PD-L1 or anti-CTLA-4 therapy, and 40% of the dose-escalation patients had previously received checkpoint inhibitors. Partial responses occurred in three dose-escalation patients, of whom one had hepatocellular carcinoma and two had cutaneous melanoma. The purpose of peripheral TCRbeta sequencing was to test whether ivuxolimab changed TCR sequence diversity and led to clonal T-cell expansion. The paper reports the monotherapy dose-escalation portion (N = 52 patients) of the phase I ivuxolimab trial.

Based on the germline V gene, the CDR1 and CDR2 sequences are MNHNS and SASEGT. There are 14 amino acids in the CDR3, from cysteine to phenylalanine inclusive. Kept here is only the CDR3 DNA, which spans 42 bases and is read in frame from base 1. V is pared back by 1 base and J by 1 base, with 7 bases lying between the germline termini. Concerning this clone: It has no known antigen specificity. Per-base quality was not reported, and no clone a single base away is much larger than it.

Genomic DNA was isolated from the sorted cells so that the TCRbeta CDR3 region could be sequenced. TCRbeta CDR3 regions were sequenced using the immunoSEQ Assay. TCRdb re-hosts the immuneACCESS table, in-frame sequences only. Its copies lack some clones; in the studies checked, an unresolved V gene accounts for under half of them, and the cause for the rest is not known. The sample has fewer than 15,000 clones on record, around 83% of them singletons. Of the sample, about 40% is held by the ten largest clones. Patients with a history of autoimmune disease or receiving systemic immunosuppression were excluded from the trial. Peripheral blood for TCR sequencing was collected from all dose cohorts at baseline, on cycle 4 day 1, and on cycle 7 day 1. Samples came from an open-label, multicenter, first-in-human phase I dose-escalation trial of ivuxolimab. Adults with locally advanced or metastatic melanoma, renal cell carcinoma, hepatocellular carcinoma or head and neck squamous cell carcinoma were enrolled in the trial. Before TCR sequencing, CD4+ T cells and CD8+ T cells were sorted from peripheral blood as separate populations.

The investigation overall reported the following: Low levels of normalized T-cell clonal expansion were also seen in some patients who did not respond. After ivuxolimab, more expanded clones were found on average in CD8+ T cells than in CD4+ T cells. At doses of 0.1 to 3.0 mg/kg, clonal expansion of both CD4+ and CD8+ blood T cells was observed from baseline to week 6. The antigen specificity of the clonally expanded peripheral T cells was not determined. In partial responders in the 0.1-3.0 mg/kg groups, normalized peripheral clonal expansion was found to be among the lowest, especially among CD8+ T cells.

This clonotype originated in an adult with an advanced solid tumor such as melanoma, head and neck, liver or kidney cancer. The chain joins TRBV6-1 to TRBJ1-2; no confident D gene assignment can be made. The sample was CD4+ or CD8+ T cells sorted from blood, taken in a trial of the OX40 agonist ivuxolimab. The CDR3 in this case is CASSEVEVNYGYTF. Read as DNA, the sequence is TGTGCCAGCAGTGAAGTGGAGGTTAACTATGGCTACACCTTC.